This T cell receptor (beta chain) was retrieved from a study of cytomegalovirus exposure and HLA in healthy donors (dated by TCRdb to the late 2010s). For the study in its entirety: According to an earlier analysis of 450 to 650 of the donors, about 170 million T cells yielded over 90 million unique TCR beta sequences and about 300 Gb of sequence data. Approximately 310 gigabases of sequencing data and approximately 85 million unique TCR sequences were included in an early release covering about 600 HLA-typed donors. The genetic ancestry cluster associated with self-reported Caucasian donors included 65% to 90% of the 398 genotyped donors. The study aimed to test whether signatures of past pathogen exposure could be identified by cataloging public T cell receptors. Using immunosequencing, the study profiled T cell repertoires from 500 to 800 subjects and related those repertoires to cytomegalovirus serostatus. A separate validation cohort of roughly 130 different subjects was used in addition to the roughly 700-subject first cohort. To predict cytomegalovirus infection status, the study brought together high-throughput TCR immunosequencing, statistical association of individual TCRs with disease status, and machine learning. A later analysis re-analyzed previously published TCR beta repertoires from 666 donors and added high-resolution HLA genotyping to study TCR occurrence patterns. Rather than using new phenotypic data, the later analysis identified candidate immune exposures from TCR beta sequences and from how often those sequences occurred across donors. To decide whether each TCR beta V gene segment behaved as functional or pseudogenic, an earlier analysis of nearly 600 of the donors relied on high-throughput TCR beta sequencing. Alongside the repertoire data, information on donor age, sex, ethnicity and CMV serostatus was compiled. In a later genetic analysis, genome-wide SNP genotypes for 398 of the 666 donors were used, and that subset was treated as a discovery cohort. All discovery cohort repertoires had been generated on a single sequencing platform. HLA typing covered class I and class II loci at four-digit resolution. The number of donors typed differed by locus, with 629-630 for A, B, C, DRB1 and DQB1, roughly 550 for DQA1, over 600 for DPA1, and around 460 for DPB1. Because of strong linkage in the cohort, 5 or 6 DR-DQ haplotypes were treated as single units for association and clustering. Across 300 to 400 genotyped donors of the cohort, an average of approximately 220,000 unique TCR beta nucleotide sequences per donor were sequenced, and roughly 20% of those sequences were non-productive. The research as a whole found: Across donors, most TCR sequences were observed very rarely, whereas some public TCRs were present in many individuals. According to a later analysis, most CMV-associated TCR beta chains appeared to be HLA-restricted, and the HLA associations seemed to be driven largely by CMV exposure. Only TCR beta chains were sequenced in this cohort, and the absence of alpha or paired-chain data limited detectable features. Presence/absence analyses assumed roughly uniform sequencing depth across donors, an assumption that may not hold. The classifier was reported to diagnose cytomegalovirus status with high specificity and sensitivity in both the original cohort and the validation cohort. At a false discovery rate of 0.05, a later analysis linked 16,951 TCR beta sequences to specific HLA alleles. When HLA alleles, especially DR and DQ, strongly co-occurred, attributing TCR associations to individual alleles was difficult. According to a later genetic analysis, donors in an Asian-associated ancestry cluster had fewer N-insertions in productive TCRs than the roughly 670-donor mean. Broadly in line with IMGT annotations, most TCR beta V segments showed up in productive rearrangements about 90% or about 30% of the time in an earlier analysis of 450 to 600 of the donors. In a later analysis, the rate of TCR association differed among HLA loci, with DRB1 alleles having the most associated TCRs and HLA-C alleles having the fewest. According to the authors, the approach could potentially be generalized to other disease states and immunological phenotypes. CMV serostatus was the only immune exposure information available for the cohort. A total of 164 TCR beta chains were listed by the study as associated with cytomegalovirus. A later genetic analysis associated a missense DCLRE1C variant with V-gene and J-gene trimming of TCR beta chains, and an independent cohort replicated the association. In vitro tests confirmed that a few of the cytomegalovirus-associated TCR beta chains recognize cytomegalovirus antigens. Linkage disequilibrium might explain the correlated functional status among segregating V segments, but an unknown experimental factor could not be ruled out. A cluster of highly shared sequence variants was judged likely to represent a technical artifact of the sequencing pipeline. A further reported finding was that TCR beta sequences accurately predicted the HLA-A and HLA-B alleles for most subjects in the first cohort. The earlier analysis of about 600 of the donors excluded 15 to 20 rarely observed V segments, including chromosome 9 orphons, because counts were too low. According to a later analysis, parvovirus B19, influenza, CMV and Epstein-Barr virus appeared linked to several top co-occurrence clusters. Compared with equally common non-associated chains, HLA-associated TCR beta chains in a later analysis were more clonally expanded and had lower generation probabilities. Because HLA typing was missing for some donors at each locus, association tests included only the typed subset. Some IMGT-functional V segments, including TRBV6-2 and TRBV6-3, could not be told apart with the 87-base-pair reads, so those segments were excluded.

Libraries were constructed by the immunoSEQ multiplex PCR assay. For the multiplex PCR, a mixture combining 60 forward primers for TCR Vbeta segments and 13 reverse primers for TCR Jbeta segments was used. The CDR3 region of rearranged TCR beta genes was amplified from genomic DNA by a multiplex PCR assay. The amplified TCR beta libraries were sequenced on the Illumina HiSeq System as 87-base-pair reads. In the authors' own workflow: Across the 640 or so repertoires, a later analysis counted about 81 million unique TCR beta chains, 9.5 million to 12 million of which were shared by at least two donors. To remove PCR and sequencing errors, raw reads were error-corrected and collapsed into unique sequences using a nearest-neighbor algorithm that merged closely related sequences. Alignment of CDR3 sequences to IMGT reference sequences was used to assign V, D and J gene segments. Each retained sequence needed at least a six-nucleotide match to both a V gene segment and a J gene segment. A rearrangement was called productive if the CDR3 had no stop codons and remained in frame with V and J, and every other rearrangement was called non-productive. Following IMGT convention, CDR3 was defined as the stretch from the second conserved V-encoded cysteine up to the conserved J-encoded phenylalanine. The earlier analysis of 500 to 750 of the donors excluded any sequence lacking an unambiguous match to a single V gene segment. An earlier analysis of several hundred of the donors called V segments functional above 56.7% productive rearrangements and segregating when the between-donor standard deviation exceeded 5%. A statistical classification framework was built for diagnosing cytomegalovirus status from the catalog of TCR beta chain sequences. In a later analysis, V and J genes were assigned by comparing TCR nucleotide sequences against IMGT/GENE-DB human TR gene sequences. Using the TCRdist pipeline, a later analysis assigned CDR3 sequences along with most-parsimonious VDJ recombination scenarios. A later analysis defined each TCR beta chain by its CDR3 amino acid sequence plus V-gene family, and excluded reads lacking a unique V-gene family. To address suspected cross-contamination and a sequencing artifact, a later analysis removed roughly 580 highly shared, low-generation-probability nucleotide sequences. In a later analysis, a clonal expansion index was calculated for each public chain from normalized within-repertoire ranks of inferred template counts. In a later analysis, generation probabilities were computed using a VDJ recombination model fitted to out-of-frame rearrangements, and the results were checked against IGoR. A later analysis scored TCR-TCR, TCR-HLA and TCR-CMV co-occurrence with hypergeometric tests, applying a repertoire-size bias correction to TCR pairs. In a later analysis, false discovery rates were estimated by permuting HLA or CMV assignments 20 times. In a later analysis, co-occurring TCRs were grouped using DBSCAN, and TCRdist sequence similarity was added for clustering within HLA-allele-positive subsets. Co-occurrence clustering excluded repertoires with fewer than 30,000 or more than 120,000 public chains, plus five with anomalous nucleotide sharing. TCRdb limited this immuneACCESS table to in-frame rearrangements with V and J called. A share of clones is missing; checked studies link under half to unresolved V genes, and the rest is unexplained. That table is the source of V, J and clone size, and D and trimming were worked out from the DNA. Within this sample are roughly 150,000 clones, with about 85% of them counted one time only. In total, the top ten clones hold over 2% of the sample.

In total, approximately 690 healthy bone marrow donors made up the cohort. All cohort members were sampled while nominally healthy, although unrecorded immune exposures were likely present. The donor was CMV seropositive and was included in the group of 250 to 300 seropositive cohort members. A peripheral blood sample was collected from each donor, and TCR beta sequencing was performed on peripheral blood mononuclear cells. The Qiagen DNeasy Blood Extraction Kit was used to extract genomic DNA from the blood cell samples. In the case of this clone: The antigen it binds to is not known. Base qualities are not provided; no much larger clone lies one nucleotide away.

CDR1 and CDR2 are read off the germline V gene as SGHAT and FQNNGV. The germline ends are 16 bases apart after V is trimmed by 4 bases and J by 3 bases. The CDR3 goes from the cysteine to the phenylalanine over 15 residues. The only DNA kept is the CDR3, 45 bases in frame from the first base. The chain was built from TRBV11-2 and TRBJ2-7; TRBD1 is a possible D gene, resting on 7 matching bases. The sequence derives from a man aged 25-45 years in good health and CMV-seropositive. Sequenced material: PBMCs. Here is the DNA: TGTGCCAGCAGCTCTCTTGCAGGGGGGCTCTACGAGCAGTACTTC. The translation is CASSSLAGGLYEQYF.